This T cell receptor (beta chain) was captured in a study of PD-1 blockade in classical Hodgkin lymphoma. The overall study: Nivolumab was administered to patients intravenously at 3 mg/kg every 2 weeks.

The study's findings and limits: At C4D1, TCR diversity had climbed significantly for CD4+ cells, though not for CD8+ cells. Patients who responded completely had about the same baseline diversity as newly diagnosed patients. Patients who initiated nivolumab within 1 year of ASCT were excluded.

Repertoires were generated with immunoSEQ multiplex PCR, while TCRdb's copy carries only in-frame clones and drops some. This sample has roughly 97,000 clones, with 75% to 90% found just once. Following autologous stem cell transplantation, relapse occurred in every patient, and exposure to brentuximab vedotin varied. The CDR3 totals 16 residues. The germline V gene has CDR1 SGHAT and CDR2 FQNNGV. Trimming stripped 8 bases from V and 0 bases from J, with 18 bases between. Note on this clone: The antigen remains undetermined.

The chain couples TRBV11-2 to TRBJ2-3; tentatively, D is TRBD2 (7 bases). The TCR sequence derives from a human donor with classical Hodgkin lymphoma. The sequencing used peripheral blood mononuclear cells (PBMCs), collected at baseline. The CDR3 loop reads CASRSGGLFSTDTQYF. CDR3 DNA: TGTGCCAGCCGTTCGGGGGGCCTTTTTAGCACAGATACGCAGTATTTT.